This T cell receptor beta chain was recovered during a study of memory CD4+ T cells and cytomegalovirus serostatus. Single viable CD3+CD4+CD8-CD45RO+ cells were sorted as the memory CD4+ T cells. Measured with immunoSEQ multiplex PCR; TCRdb has only the in-frame clones, and not every one. The sample contains under 55,000 clones, around 88% of which appear only once. This receptor was obtained from an adult in good health and CMV-seropositive. Sequenced: memory CD4+ T cells from blood.

In DNA form, the CDR3 reads TGTGCCAGCAGTCCCCACGACAGGGGGCTGTTTGGCTACACCTTC. This codes for CASSPHDRGLFGYTF. This chain links TRBV6-5 with TRBJ1-2, with 10 positions matching TRBD1. CDR3 length equals 15 residues. J lost 7 bases, V lost 5 bases, and 10 bases had no gene match. Germline V CDR1 and CDR2: MNHEY, SVGAGI.